The 11 T cell receptor beta chains presented below share a single source sample, sequenced in a study of T cells after yellow fever vaccination. A single record per CDR3 protein comes from TCRdb applying MiXCR to the 5' RACE reads. The data hold under 300,000 distinct CDR3 sequences, with about an eighth observed a single time. The material sequenced was CD4+ T cells sorted from PBMCs, taken 45 days after the yellow fever booster vaccination. These receptors were taken from a man aged 25 to 45 who received the YFV17D yellow fever vaccine.

There are a few counts of this clonotype. This chain uses TRBV20-1 with TRBJ1-5; D gene ambiguous. The CDR3 is made up of 14 amino acids. The V end was cut by 3 bases, the J end by 3 bases, with 12 bases between. The germline V gene encodes CDR1 DFQATT and CDR2 SNEGSKA (reference sequence). In DNA, the CDR3 is TGCAGTGCTAGGGCCCCTTCCACCAATCAGCCCCAGCATTTT. Protein sequence: CSARAPSTNQPQHF.

This clonotype has just a few counts. For the CDR3, the DNA is TGTGCCAGCAGCTTAAACTCCATAGACACCTACGAGCAGTACTTC. Translating gives CASSLNSIDTYEQYF. The chain has TRBV7-2 and TRBJ2-7; D remains ambiguous. Germline-derived CDR1 and CDR2 are SGHTA and FQGNSA. This CDR3 contains 15 residues. V lost 2 bases and J 2 bases, leaving 13 bases between the germline ends.

The chain recombines TRBV5-1 with TRBJ2-1; 8 positions match TRBD2. After removal of 3 bases from V and 7 bases from J, the junction contained 6 bases not matched to a gene. This CDR3 has 14 residues. The germline V gene has CDR1 SGHRS and CDR2 YFSETQ. Written as DNA, the CDR3 is TGCGCCAGCAGCTCGGGACTAGGGTTGAATGAGCAGTTCTTC. Its protein is CASSSGLGLNEQFF.

In this sample, this clonotype turned up many times. The chain recombines TRBV5-1 with TRBJ2-7; no clear D gene. The CDR3 has 13 amino acids. The germline V gene encodes CDR1 SGHRS and CDR2 YFSETQ. V was clipped by 2 bases and J by 2 bases, with 8 bases between them. This CDR3 is CASSFDQTYEQYF. CDR3 nucleotides: TGCGCCAGCAGCTTCGACCAGACCTACGAGCAGTACTTC.

This clonotype was picked up a small number of times. The rearrangement uses TRBV7-2 and TRBJ2-1, with 12 bases that match TRBD2. Trimming cost V 8 bases and J 2 bases; bases outside gene matches: 4. The CDR3 is 15 residues long. The V gene's germline CDR1 is SGHTA and CDR2 FQGNSA. DNA of the CDR3: TGTGCCAGCTCACTAGCGGGGGGAGCCTACAATGAGCAGTTCTTC. Translating it yields CASSLAGGAYNEQFF.

This clonotype was observed a few times. The chain employs TRBV6-1 and TRBJ2-7, with D uncertain. This CDR3 spans 13 amino acids. Trimming left V 0 bases short and J 3 bases short, with 6 bases between. Per germline, CDR1 MNHNS and CDR2 SASEGT. The CDR3 loop reads CASSEAAIYEQYF. CDR3 DNA sequence: TGTGCCAGCAGTGAAGCCGCCATCTACGAGCAGTACTTC.

The table lists this clonotype with a few counts. The V call is TRBV7-2, the J call TRBJ1-2; D may be TRBD1 (5 bases). V was shortened by 2 bases and J by 5 bases, with 15 bases between the two germline ends. CDR3 length: 15 residues. Germline V gene sequence: CDR1 SGHTA, CDR2 FQGNSA. In DNA form, the CDR3 reads TGTGCCAGCAGCTTAACAGGACAACCGATATATGGCTACACCTTC. It yields the protein CASSLTGQPIYGYTF.

The CDR3 region is CASSLGGSAGGFYNEQFF. The CDR3 DNA follows: TGCGCCAGCAGCTTGGGGGGGTCAGCCGGAGGCTTCTACAATGAGCAGTTCTTC. The J gene is TRBJ2-1, the V gene TRBV5-1, with D perhaps matching TRBD1 or TRBD2 (5 bases each). Looked up from germline, CDR1 is SGHRS and CDR2 is YFSETQ. The CDR3 contains 18 residues. V gave up 0 bases and J gave up 3 bases, with 19 bases separating them.

This clonotype has only a few counts. The chain uses TRBV4-3 and TRBJ2-5; either TRBD1 or TRBD2 may supply D (5 bases each). The CDR3 covers 19 residues. In germline, CDR1 is LGHNA, CDR2 YSLEER. V was trimmed by 3 bases and J by 5 bases, leaving 28 bases between them. Here the CDR3 reads CASSQLLIPGRFREETQYF. CDR3 nucleotide sequence: TGCGCCAGCAGCCAGCTGCTAATACCGGGACGTTTTCGAGAGGAGACCCAGTACTTC.

This chain links TRBV7-2 with TRBJ2-5; 8 nucleotides match TRBD2. V lost 1 base and J lost 1; bases outside the gene matches: 5. Germline assignment: CDR1 SGHTA and CDR2 FQGNSA. The CDR3 runs 16 residues. The CDR3 is CASSLVRGRSQETQYF. DNA of the CDR3: TGTGCCAGCAGCTTAGTTCGCGGGAGGAGCCAAGAGACCCAGTACTTC. Based on the CDR3 plus reference TRBV7-2 and TRBJ2-5, the full variable domain is GAGVSQSPSNKVTEKGKDVELRCDPISGHTALYWYRQSLGQGLEFLIYFQGNSAPDKSGLPSDRFSAERTGGSVSTLTIQRTQQEDSAVYLCASSLVRGRSQETQYFGPGTRLLVL.

This clonotype has ten or more counts. This rearrangement joins TRBV7-9 to TRBJ1-1; maybe TRBD1 (5 bases). V shed 5 bases and J shed 5 bases, with 15 bases lying between them. The CDR3 consists of 14 residues. CDR1 is SEHNR, CDR2 FQNEAQ, per germline (reference sequence). CDR3 residues: CASSMGTRGTEAFF. The CDR3 coding sequence is TGTGCCAGCAGCATGGGGACCCGTGGGACTGAAGCTTTCTTT.